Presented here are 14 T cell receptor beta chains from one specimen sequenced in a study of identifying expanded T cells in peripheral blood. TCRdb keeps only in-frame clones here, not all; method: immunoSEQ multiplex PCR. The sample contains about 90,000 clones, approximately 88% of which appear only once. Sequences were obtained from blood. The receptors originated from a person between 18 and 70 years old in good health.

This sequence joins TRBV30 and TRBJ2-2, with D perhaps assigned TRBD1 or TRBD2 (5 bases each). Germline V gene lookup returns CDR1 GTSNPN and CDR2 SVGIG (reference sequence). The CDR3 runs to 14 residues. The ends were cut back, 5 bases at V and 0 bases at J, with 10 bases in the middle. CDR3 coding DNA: TGTGCCTGGGGGGGAGCCCCGAACACCGGGGAGCTGTTTTTT. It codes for CAWGGAPNTGELFF.

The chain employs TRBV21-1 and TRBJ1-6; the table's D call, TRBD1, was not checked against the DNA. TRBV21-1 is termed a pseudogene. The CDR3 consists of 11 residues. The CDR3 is CASTRVSPLHF. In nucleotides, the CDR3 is TGTGCCAGCACCAGGGTCTCACCCCTCCACTTT.

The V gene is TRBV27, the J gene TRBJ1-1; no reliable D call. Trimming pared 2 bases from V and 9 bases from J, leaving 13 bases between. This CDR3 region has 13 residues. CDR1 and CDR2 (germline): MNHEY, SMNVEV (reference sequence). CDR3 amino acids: CASSLRQETQAFF. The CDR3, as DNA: TGTGCCAGCAGTTTAAGGCAGGAGACACAAGCTTTCTTT.

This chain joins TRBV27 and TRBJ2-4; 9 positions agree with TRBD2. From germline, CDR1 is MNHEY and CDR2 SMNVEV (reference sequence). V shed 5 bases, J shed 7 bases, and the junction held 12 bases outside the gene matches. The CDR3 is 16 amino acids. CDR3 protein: CASSRVGTSRSNIQYF. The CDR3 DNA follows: TGTGCCAGCAGTCGGGTGGGGACTAGCCGAAGCAACATTCAGTACTTC.

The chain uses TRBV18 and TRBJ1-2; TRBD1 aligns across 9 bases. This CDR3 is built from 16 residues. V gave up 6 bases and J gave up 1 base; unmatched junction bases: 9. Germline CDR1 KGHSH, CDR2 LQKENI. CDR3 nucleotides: TGTGCCAGCTCCCCCACGACAGGGGGGAATAACTATGGCTACACCTTC. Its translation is CASSPTTGGNNYGYTF.

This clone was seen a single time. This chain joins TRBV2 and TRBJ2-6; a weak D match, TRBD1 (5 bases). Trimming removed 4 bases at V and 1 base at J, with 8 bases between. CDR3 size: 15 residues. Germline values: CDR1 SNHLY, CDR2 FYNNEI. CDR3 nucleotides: TGTGCCAGCAGTGTAAAGGGGTCTGGGGCCAACGTCCTGACTTTC. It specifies CASSVKGSGANVLTF.

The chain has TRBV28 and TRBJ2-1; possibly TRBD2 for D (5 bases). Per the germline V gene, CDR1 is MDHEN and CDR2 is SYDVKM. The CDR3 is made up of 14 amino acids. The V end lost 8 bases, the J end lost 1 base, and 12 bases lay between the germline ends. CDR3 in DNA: TGTGCCAGCCTGAGCGGCTATTCCTACAATGAGCAGTTCTTC. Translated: CASLSGYSYNEQFF.

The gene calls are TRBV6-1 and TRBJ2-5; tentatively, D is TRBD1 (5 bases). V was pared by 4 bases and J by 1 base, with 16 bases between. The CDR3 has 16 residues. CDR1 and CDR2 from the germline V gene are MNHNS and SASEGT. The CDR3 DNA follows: TGTGCCAGCAGTGTCTCAGGGTTGGCCCCCCAAGAGACCCAGTACTTC. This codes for CASSVSGLAPQETQYF.

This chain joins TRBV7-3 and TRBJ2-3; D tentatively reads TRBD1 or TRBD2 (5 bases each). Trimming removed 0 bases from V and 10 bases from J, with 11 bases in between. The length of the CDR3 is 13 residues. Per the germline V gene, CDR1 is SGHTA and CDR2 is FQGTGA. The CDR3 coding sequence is TGTGCCAGCAGCTTAACGTGGGGGTCGGCGCAGTATTTT. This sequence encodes CASSLTWGSAQYF.

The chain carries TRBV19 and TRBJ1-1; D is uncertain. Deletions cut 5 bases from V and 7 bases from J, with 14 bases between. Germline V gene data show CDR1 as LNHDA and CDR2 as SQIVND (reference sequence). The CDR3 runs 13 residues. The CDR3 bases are TGTGCCAGTAGTGTGGTAGGACTTAATGAAGCTTTCTTT. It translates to CASSVVGLNEAFF.

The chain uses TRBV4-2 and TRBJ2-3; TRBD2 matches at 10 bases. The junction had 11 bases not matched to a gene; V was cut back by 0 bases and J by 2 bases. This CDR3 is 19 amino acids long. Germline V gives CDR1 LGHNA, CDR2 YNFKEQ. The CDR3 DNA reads TGTGCCAGCAGCCAAGATCTAGCGGGAGAGGGGCCCCCCACAGATACGCAGTATTTT. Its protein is CASSQDLAGEGPPTDTQYF.

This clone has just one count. The CDR3 region has the DNA TGCGCCAGCAGCTGGGGGACAGTGAGGATGGGGGATACGCAGTATTTT. Translated: CASSWGTVRMGDTQYF. The V and J genes are TRBV5-1 and TRBJ2-3, with 7 bases aligning to TRBD1. This CDR3 is 16 amino acids long. Germline V lookup: CDR1 SGHRS, CDR2 YFSETQ. V dropped 3 bases and J dropped 6; count of bases not matched to a gene: 13.

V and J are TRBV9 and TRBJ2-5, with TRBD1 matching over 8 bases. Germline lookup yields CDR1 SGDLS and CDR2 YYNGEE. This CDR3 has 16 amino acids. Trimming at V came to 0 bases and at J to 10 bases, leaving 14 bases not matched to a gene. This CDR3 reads CASSVVGDRCLRDQYF. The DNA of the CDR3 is TGTGCCAGCAGCGTAGTCGGGGACAGGTGCCTAAGAGACCAGTACTTC.

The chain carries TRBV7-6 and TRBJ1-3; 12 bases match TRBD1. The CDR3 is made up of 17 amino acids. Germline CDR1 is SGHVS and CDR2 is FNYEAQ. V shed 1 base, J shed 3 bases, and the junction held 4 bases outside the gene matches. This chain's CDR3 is CASSLGGQGASGNTIYF. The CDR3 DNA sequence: TGTGCCAGCAGCTTAGGGGGACAGGGGGCGAGTGGAAACACCATATATTTT.